Listed below are T cell receptor beta chains from one sample, sequenced in a study of blood T cell repertoires in COVID-19. Profiling relied on immunoSEQ multiplex PCR, and the TCRdb table lists in-frame clones only, not all of them. The table has roughly 41,000 clones, 85% to 90% seen once. Material for sequencing was PBMCs or T cells enriched from blood (not recorded which). The receptors originated from a woman aged 50 to 60 who had recovered from COVID-19. Both conserved end residues are part of each CDR3. A D gene is named only where the DNA matches it firmly. Size tells how often a clone was seen (once, few, many) or the class of an expanded clone, and some rows leave it out.

abundance,v_gene,d_gene,j_gene,CDR3aa,CDR3nt
-,TRBV4-3,-,TRBJ1-2,CASSQDPASGYGYTF,TGCGCCAGCAGCCAAGATCCGGCTAGCGGCTATGGCTACACCTTC
-,TRBV28,-,TRBJ1-2,CASSLRQSYGYTF,TGTGCCAGCAGTTTACGACAAAGCTATGGCTACACCTTC
-,TRBV29-1,TRBD1,TRBJ2-1,CSVGQGAGKVQFF,TGCAGCGTGGGACAGGGGGCCGGGAAGGTGCAGTTCTTC
-,TRBV14,-,TRBJ2-1,CASSQATLYNEQFF,TGTGCCAGCAGCCAAGCGACATTGTACAATGAGCAGTTCTTC
-,TRBV11-3,-,TRBJ2-7,CASSTGDPSTEQYF,TGTGCCAGCAGCACGGGGGACCCGTCTACGGAGCAGTACTTC
-,TRBV6-5,TRBD1,TRBJ1-1,CASRDRGPLNTEAFF,TGTGCCAGCCGGGACAGGGGGCCTCTGAACACTGAAGCTTTCTTT
-,TRBV4-3,TRBD2,TRBJ2-5,CASSQEGTSAETQYF,TGCGCCAGCAGCCAAGAGGGGACTAGCGCAGAGACCCAGTACTTC
-,TRBV12-3/TRBV12-4,-,TRBJ1-6,CASSRDSNSPLHF,TGTGCCAGCAGTCGCGACAGTAATTCACCCCTCCACTTT
-,TRBV3-1/TRBV3-2,-,TRBJ2-7,CASSQPPWGVQYF,TGTGCCAGCAGCCAACCGCCCTGGGGAGTACAGTACTTC
-,TRBV7-2,TRBD2,TRBJ2-1,CASSYDGVAGGLTYNEQFF,TGTGCCAGCAGCTACGACGGGGTAGCGGGGGGCCTAACCTACAATGAGCAGTTCTTC
few,TRBV7-7,-,TRBJ2-7,CASSLGSEGVDEQYF,TGTGCTAGCAGCTTGGGGTCTGAGGGGGTTGACGAGCAGTACTTC
-,TRBV5-6,-,TRBJ1-3,CASSRQRLSGNTIYF,TGTGCCAGCAGTCGTCAGCGACTGTCTGGAAACACCATATATTTT
-,TRBV4-1,-,TRBJ1-4,CASSHSQAAVEKLFF,TGCGCCAGCAGCCACTCACAGGCGGCTGTTGAAAAACTGTTTTTT
-,TRBV7-6,TRBD2,TRBJ2-1,CASSQTSGGSLEQFF,TGTGCCAGCAGCCAGACTAGCGGGGGCAGTCTTGAGCAGTTCTTC
-,TRBV28,TRBD1,TRBJ1-2,CASSFLDRAVGYTF,TGTGCCAGCAGTTTCCTGGACAGGGCCGTTGGCTACACCTTC